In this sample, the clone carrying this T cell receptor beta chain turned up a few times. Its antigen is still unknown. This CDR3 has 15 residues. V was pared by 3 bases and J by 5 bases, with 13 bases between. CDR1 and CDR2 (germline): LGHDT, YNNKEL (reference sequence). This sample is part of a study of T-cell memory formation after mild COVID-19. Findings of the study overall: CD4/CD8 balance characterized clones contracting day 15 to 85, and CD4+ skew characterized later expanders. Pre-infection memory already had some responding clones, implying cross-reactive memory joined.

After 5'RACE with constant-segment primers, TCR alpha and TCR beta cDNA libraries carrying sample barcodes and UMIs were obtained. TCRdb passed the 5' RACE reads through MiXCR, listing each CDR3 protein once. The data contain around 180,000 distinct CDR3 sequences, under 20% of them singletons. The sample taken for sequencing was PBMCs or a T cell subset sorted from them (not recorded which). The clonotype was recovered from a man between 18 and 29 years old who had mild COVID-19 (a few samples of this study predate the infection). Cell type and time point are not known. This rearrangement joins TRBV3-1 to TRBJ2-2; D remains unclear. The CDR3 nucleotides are TGTGCCAGCAGCCACCTTCCAAGTGGGACCGGGGAGCTGTTTTTT. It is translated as CASSHLPSGTGELFF.